One and the same sample provided the 28 T cell receptor beta chains below, sequenced in a study of T cells after yellow fever vaccination. TCRdb itself ran the 5' RACE reads through MiXCR, one entry per CDR3 protein. This sample has 150,000 to 200,000 distinct CDR3 sequences, with approximately 10% found just once. Material: CD8+ T cells sorted from PBMCs, obtained 15 days after the yellow fever booster vaccination. These receptors were obtained from a man between 18 and 35 years old who received the YFV17D yellow fever vaccine.

This clonotype has more than one count but fewer than ten. The V gene is TRBV6-5, the J gene TRBJ1-5, with D perhaps TRBD1 (6 bases). The CDR3 is 14 residues long. The germline V gene has CDR1 MNHEY and CDR2 SVGAGI. Deletions cut 6 bases from V and 5 bases from J, with 14 bases between. The chain's CDR3 is CASSPTGTYQPQHF. DNA for the CDR3: TGTGCCAGCAGCCCAACAGGGACCTATCAGCCCCAGCATTTT.

This rearrangement joins TRBV27 to TRBJ2-2; TRBD1 might be the D (7 bases). V was trimmed by 9 bases and J by 5 bases, leaving 10 bases between them. The CDR3 totals 12 residues. The V gene's germline CDR1 is MNHEY and CDR2 SMNVEV (reference sequence). CDR3 residues: CASQGGTGELFF. DNA for the CDR3: TGTGCCAGTCAGGGGGGAACCGGGGAGCTGTTTTTT.

The CDR3 sequence: CASSYNRFYNEQFF. CDR3 nucleotides: TGTGCCAGCAGCTACAACAGGTTCTACAATGAGCAGTTCTTC. The rearrangement joins TRBV11-2 to TRBJ2-1; TRBD1 is a possible D gene (5 bases). Germline V CDR1 and CDR2: SGHAT, FQNNGV. The CDR3 extends over 14 amino acids. V lost 4 bases and J lost 3, with 10 bases in between.

The chain joins TRBV7-7 to TRBJ2-7; no firm D call. Germline lookup yields CDR1 SSHAT and CDR2 FNYEAQ (reference sequence). The V end was cut by 5 bases, the J end by 6 bases, with 14 bases between. The CDR3 runs to 13 residues. In DNA, the CDR3 is TGTGCCAGCAGCATTACTGGGGTGGGCGAGCAGTACTTC. As protein: CASSITGVGEQYF.

This clonotype has only a few counts. The chain combines TRBV6-6 with TRBJ1-5, with no clear D. Germline V gene lookup returns CDR1 MNHNY and CDR2 SVGAGI (reference sequence). This CDR3 comprises 15 residues. Deletions cut 4 bases from V and 0 bases from J, with 10 bases between. For the CDR3, the DNA is TGTGCCAGCAGTTCTAGACGGGCTAGCAATCAGCCCCAGCATTTT. Protein product: CASSSRRASNQPQHF.

The rearrangement joins TRBV28 to TRBJ2-5; maybe TRBD1 (6 bases). V lost 3 bases and J lost 12, with 11 bases in between. From germline, CDR1 is MDHEN and CDR2 SYDVKM. The CDR3 is 11 amino acids. CDR3 in DNA: TGTGCCAGCAGTTTCCTCAACAGGGAGTACTTC. This sequence encodes CASSFLNREYF. Combining the CDR3 with reference TRBV28 and TRBJ2-5 gives the whole variable domain DVKVTQSSRYLVKRTGEKVFLECVQDMDHENMFWYRQDPGLGLRLIYFSYDVKMKEKGDIPEGYSVSREKKERFSLILESASTNQTSMYLCASSFLNREYFGPGTRLLVL.

This sequence joins TRBV5-1 and TRBJ2-4; 8 bases line up with TRBD1. This CDR3 comprises 18 residues. V trimming: 4 bases; J trimming: 0 bases; junction bases outside the gene matches: 12. Germline CDR1 and CDR2: SGHRS and YFSETQ. The CDR3 spells CASSLTGDPTIAKNIQYF. DNA of the CDR3: TGCGCCAGCAGCCTGACAGGGGACCCCACTATAGCCAAAAACATTCAGTACTTC.

This clonotype showed up just a few times. CDR3 bases: TGTGCCAGCAGCCCCGGACTAGCGGGGGGGCCGGACAATGAGCAGTTCTTC. It codes for CASSPGLAGGPDNEQFF. This chain connects TRBV7-9 to TRBJ2-1; TRBD2 aligns across 15 bases. With V trimmed by 5 bases and J by 5 bases, 7 bases remained unmatched. The CDR3 is made up of 17 amino acids. Germline assignment: CDR1 SEHNR and CDR2 FQNEAQ (reference sequence).

This clonotype has a count of ten or more. The chain links TRBV3-1 to TRBJ1-5, with unresolved D. Germline CDR1 reads LGHDT; CDR2 reads YNNKEL (reference sequence). The V and J ends lost 4 bases and 7 bases respectively, with 11 bases between them. The CDR3 sequence is 13 residues long. The CDR3 spells CASSLRGRQPQHF. The CDR3 DNA sequence: TGTGCCAGCAGCCTCCGGGGTCGACAGCCCCAGCATTTT. The full variable domain, with the rest looked up from reference TRBV3-1 and TRBJ1-5, is DTAVSQTPKYLVTQMGNDKSIKCEQNLGHDTMYWYKQDSKKFLKIMFSYNNKELIINETVPNRFSPKSPDKAHLNLHINSLELGDSAVYFCASSLRGRQPQHFGDGTRLSIL.

The chain links TRBV3-1 to TRBJ2-2, with D perhaps TRBD1 (5 bases). The germline gives CDR1 LGHDT, CDR2 YNNKEL (reference sequence). The CDR3 consists of 16 residues. The V and J ends lost 1 base and 3 bases respectively, with 12 bases between them. CDR3 in amino acids: CASSQASRADTGELFF. CDR3 sequence (DNA): TGTGCCAGCAGCCAAGCTTCCAGGGCAGACACCGGGGAGCTGTTTTTT.

In its sample, this clonotype was seen a few times. The V and J genes are TRBV14 and TRBJ2-2, with D perhaps TRBD1 (6 bases). The CDR3 contains 15 residues. Germline values: CDR1 SGHDN, CDR2 FVKESK. The V and J ends lost 3 bases and 6 bases respectively, with 14 bases between them. CDR3: CASSHLTGIPGELFF. The CDR3 nucleotides read TGTGCCAGCAGCCACCTTACAGGGATTCCCGGGGAGCTGTTTTTT.

The genes are TRBV23-1 and TRBJ2-7, with D perhaps matching TRBD1 (7 bases). TRBV23-1 is designated an ORF whose function remains uncertain. The CDR3 sequence is 16 residues long. Trimming pared 0 bases from V and 4 bases from J, leaving 16 bases between. The CDR3 reads CASSQSGGRGVYEQYF. Here the CDR3 DNA reads TGCGCCAGCAGTCAATCGGGTGGCAGGGGGGTATACGAGCAGTACTTC.

This clonotype was detected a few times. The chain couples TRBV6-6 to TRBJ1-2; the D gene is possibly TRBD1 (6 bases). Germline CDR1 reads MNHNY; CDR2 reads SVGAGI (reference sequence). The length of the CDR3 is 14 residues. V was cut by 5 bases and J by 1 base, with 11 bases left in between. DNA of the CDR3: TGTGCCAGCAGTCGACAGGTTTTTAACTATGGCTACACCTTC. It yields the protein CASSRQVFNYGYTF.

This clonotype has only a few counts. V gene TRBV4-1 combines with J gene TRBJ1-2; TRBD1 matches 7 bases. The V gene's germline CDR1 is MGHRA and CDR2 YSYEKL. This CDR3 spans 15 amino acids. The trim removed 4 bases at V and 13 bases at J, leaving 18 bases unmatched. The CDR3 loop is CASSPASGVSTGPTF. For the CDR3, the DNA is TGCGCCAGCAGCCCCGCGTCCGGGGTCTCGACAGGGCCCACCTTC.

There are a few counts of this clonotype. V gene TRBV27 combines with J gene TRBJ1-6, with TRBD1 matching over 7 bases. CDR3 length equals 14 residues. V shed 6 bases, J shed 7 bases, and the junction held 6 bases outside the gene matches. Germline CDR1 reads MNHEY; CDR2 reads SMNVEV (reference sequence). CDR3 loop: CASSSGTANSPLHF. The DNA of the CDR3 is TGTGCCAGCAGCTCCGGGACAGCGAATTCACCCCTCCACTTT.

This clonotype was counted a few times. The chain couples TRBV6-2 or TRBV6-3 to TRBJ1-1; 7 bases are a match to TRBD1. Looked up from germline, CDR1 is MNHEY and CDR2 is SVGEGT. The CDR3 runs to 14 residues. Germline trimming cut 6 bases from V and 1 base from J; bases unmatched to any gene: 5. CDR3: CASRRTGRNTEAFF. The CDR3 bases are TGTGCCAGCAGAAGGACAGGAAGGAACACTGAAGCTTTCTTT.

This clonotype has just a few counts. V gene TRBV29-1 combines with J gene TRBJ2-5; D is ambiguous. The germline V gene encodes CDR1 SQVTM and CDR2 ANQGSEA. This CDR3 is 14 amino acids long. The V end lost 1 base, the J end lost 0 bases, and 9 bases lay between the germline ends. The CDR3 coding sequence is TGCAGCGTTGAAGGGCAGCCCAACCAAGAGACCCAGTACTTC. Protein product: CSVEGQPNQETQYF.

This clonotype was counted a few times. This chain uses TRBV9 with TRBJ2-5; 8 nucleotides match TRBD2. The V gene's germline CDR1 is SGDLS and CDR2 YYNGEE. This CDR3 contains 15 residues. The V segment lost 1 base and the J segment 5 bases; nucleotides outside the gene matches: 7. CDR3: CASSVYSGGAETQYF. The DNA for the CDR3 is TGTGCCAGCAGCGTATATTCGGGGGGGGCGGAGACCCAGTACTTC.

This clonotype has only a few counts. The rearrangement links TRBV5-1 to TRBJ2-2; D may be TRBD1 (6 bases). Germline V gene data show CDR1 as SGHRS and CDR2 as YFSETQ. CDR3 length equals 14 residues. Trimming stripped 3 bases from V and 4 bases from J, with 10 bases between. CDR3 region: CASSSTGSTGELFF. DNA for the CDR3: TGCGCCAGCAGCTCAACAGGGTCCACCGGGGAGCTGTTTTTT.

This clonotype was detected ten times or more. The rearrangement uses TRBV7-6 and TRBJ1-1, with TRBD1 as a possible D gene (5 bases). In germline, CDR1 is SGHVS, CDR2 FNYEAQ. V was pared by 5 bases and J by 5 bases, with 12 bases between. This CDR3 contains 13 residues. CDR3 residues: CASSLGGDTEAFF. The CDR3 nucleotides are TGTGCCAGCAGCCTGGGGGGGGATACTGAAGCTTTCTTT.

This clonotype was counted a few times. The V gene is TRBV4-3, the J gene TRBJ1-2, with 9 bases that match TRBD1. Trimming took 0 bases from V and 7 from J; bases not matched to a gene: 9. The CDR3 is made up of 16 amino acids. Per germline, CDR1 LGHNA and CDR2 YSLEER. CDR3 DNA sequence: TGCGCCAGCAGCCAAGATTCTTGGGACAGGGAAAGTGGCTACACCTTC. As protein: CASSQDSWDRESGYTF.

The V call is TRBV7-8, the J call TRBJ1-2; tentative D call: TRBD1 (5 bases). V dropped 6 bases and J dropped 4 bases, with 12 bases sitting between them. The CDR3 has 13 residues. Germline V CDR1 and CDR2: SGHVS, FQNEAQ. CDR3 nucleotide sequence: TGTGCCAGCAGTCCGGGGCAGCTCTATGGCTACACCTTC. Residues: CASSPGQLYGYTF.

The chain uses TRBV20-1 and TRBJ2-3; D remains ambiguous. V was cut by 6 bases and J by 5 bases, with 9 bases left in between. The CDR3 runs to 11 residues. CDR1 and CDR2 from the germline V gene are DFQATT and SNEGSKA (reference sequence). The chain's CDR3 is CSATVVDTQYF. CDR3 in DNA: TGCAGTGCCACGGTGGTAGATACGCAGTATTTT.

This clonotype was found many times. CDR3 sequence: CATSRDMFEGLNEQFF. The CDR3 DNA is TGTGCCACCAGCAGAGATATGTTTGAGGGGCTGAATGAGCAGTTCTTC. J is TRBJ2-1 and V is TRBV15; tentatively, D is TRBD1 or TRBD2 (5 bases each). Germline CDR1 reads LNHNV; CDR2 reads YYDKDF (reference sequence). V was cut by 0 bases and J by 7 bases, with 16 bases left in between. The CDR3 has 16 residues.

The V and J genes are TRBV29-1 and TRBJ1-2; the D is unclear. Germline V gene lookup returns CDR1 SQVTM and CDR2 ANQGSEA. This CDR3 region has 14 residues. Trimming pared 5 bases from V and 3 bases from J, leaving 16 bases between. This chain's CDR3 is CSVIDGAGYYGYTF. The DNA of the CDR3 is TGCAGCGTTATAGACGGCGCGGGGTACTATGGCTACACCTTC.

This clonotype was seen a handful of times. The chain recombines TRBV15 with TRBJ2-1; no clear D gene. V lost 9 bases and J 4 bases, leaving 10 bases between the germline ends. CDR1 and CDR2 (germline): LNHNV, YYDKDF (reference sequence). The CDR3 runs to 12 residues. CDR3 loop: CATRRGYNEQFF. The DNA of the CDR3 is TGTGCCACGAGGCGAGGTTACAATGAGCAGTTCTTC. Full variable domain (missing parts from reference TRBV15 and TRBJ2-1): DAMVIQNPRYQVTQFGKPVTLSCSQTLNHNVMYWYQQKSSQAPKLLFHYYDKDFNNEADTPDNFQSRRPNTSFCFLDIRSPGLGDTAMYLCATRRGYNEQFFGPGTRLTVL.

The J gene is TRBJ1-5, the V gene TRBV2; the D gene is possibly TRBD1 (6 bases). The germline CDR1 and CDR2 sequences are SNHLY and FYNNEI. The CDR3 extends over 14 amino acids. Between the trimmed V and J ends, which lost 9 bases and 2 bases, there was a span of 14 bases. The CDR3 reads CASSGVSGNQPQHF. DNA of the CDR3: TGTGCCAGTTCAGGGGTTTCAGGCAATCAGCCCCAGCATTTT.

In its sample, this clonotype was seen many times. The chain is built from TRBV2 and TRBJ2-7; D ambiguous. Deletions cut 7 bases from V and 4 bases from J, with 11 bases between. Germline loops: CDR1 SNHLY, CDR2 FYNNEI. CDR3 length: 12 amino acids. CDR3 protein: CASTWARYEQYF. The CDR3 DNA reads TGTGCCAGCACCTGGGCCCGATACGAGCAGTACTTC.